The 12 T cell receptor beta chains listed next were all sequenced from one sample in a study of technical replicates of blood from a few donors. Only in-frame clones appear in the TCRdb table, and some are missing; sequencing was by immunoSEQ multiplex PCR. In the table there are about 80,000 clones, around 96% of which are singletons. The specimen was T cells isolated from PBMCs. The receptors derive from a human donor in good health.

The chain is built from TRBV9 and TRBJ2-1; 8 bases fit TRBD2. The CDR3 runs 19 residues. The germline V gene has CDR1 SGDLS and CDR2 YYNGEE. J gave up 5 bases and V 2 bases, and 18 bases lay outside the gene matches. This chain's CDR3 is CASSVAGTSEFKANNEQFF. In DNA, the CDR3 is TGTGCCAGCAGCGTCGCCGGGACTAGTGAATTTAAGGCTAACAATGAGCAGTTCTTC.

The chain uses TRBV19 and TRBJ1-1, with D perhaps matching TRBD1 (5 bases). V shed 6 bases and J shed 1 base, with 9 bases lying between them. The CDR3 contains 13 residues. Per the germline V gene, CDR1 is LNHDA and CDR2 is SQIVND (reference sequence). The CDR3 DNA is TGTGCCAGTAGAAAGCAGGGGAACACTGAAGCTTTCTTT. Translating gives CASRKQGNTEAFF.

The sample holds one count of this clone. DNA of the CDR3: TGTGCCAGCAGTTTAAAGTGGACGTTACAGGCCCCCACTAATGAAAAACTGTTTTTT. Amino acid sequence: CASSLKWTLQAPTNEKLFF. The chain is built from TRBV28 and TRBJ1-4; weak D call: TRBD1 (5 bases). Germline values: CDR1 MDHEN, CDR2 SYDVKM. The CDR3 contains 19 residues. V was trimmed by 2 bases and J by 2 bases, leaving 21 bases between them.

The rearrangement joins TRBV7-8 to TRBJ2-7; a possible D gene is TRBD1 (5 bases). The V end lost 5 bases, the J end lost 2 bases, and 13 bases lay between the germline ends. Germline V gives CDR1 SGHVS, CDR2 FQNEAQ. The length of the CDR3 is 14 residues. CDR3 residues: CASSQEQEAYEQYF. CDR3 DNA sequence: TGTGCCAGCAGCCAAGAACAGGAAGCCTACGAGCAGTACTTC. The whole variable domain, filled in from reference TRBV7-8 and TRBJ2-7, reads GAGVSQSPRYKVAKRGQDVALRCDPISGHVSLFWYQQALGQGPEFLTYFQNEAQLDKSGLPSDRFFAERPEGSVSTLKIQRTQQEDSAVYLCASSQEQEAYEQYFGPGTRLTVT.

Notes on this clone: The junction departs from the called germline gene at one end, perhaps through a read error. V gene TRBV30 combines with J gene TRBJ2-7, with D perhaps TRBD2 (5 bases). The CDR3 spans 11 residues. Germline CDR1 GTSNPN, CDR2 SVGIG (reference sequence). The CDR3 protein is CAGSSLYEQYF. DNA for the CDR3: TGTGCCGGGAGTTCTCTCTACGAGCAGTACTTC.

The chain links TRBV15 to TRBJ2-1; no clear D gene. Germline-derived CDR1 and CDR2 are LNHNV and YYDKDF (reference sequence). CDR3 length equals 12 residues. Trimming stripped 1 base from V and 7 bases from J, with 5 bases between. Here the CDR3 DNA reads TGTGCCACCAGCAGAGCCGGGAATGAGCAGTTCTTC. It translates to CATSRAGNEQFF.

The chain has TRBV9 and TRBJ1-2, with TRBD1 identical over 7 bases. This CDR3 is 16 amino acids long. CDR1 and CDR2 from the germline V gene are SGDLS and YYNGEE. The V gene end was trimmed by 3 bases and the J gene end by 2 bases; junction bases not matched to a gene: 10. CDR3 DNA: TGTGCCAGCAGCGCGGCGGGGTTACAGGGGAACTATGGCTACACCTTC. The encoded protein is CASSAAGLQGNYGYTF.

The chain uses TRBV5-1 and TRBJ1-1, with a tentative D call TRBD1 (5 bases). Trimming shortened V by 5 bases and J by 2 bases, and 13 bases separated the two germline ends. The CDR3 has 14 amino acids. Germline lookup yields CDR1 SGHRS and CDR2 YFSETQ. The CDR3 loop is CASRTGGGNTEAFF. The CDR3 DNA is TGCGCCAGCAGAACGGGGGGGGGAAACACTGAAGCTTTCTTT. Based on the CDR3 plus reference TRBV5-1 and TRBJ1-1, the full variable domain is KAGVTQTPRYLIKTRGQQVTLSCSPISGHRSVSWYQQTPGQGLQFLFEYFSETQRNKGNFPGRFSGRQFSNSRSEMNVSTLELGDSALYLCASRTGGGNTEAFFGQGTRLTVV.

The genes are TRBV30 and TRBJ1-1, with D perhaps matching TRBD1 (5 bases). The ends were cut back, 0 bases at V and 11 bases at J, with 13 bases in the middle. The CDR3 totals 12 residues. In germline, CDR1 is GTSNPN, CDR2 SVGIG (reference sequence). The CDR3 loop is CAWSVVRGGAFF. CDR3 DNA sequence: TGTGCCTGGAGTGTGGTGCGGGGGGGTGCTTTCTTT.

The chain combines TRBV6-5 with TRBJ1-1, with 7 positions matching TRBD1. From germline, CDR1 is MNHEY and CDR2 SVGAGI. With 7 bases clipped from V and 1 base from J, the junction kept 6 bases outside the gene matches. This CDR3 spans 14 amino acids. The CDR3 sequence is CASTLGQPNTEAFF. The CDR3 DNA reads TGTGCCAGCACCCTGGGACAGCCGAACACTGAAGCTTTCTTT.

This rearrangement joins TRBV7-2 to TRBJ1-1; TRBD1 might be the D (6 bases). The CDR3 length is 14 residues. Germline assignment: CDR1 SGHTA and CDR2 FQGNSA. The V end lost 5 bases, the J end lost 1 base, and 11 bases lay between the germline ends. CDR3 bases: TGTGCCAGCAGCCGGGGACATGGGAACACTGAAGCTTTCTTT. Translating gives CASSRGHGNTEAFF.

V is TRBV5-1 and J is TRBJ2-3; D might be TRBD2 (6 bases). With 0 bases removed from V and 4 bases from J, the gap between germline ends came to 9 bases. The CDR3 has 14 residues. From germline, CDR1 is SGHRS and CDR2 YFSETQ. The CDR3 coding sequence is TGCGCCAGCAGCTTGGCTAGCGCAGCAGATACGCAGTATTTT. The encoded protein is CASSLASAADTQYF.